This TCR beta chain is drawn from a study of T cell changes during pregnancy in multiple sclerosis. Profiling relied on immunoSEQ multiplex PCR, and the TCRdb table lists in-frame clones only, not all of them. The sample includes some 30,000 clones, 90% of them seen just once. This clone was recorded only once. The germline V gene encodes CDR1 MNHEY and CDR2 SMNVEV (reference sequence). The CDR3 consists of 12 residues. V lost 8 bases, J lost 5 bases, and 12 bases lay in between. The clonotype comes from a female donor with multiple sclerosis, enrolled in a pregnancy study. This sequence joins TRBV27 and TRBJ1-1, with a weak D call TRBD1 (5 bases). The input for sequencing was CD8+ T cells from peripheral blood mononuclear cells, taken in the second trimester of pregnancy. CDR3 sequence (DNA): TGTGCCAGCCGGACGGGGGGAACTGAAGCTTTCTTT. It translates to CASRTGGTEAFF.